The rows below give T cell receptor beta chains drawn from one sample of a study of blood T cell repertoires in COVID-19. Some clones are missing from TCRdb's copy, which holds only in-frame ones; the method was immunoSEQ multiplex PCR. Here the sample spans approximately 230,000 clones, more than 70% being singletons. Sequencing was performed on peripheral blood. These receptors all stem from a woman aged 25 to 39 with COVID-19, enrolled during active disease. Each CDR3 is given with its conserved first and last residue. Each record gives: J gene, V gene, clone size, D gene, CDR3 protein, CDR3 DNA. The D gene is left open where the match is weak. Size tells how often a clone was seen (once, few, many) or the class of an expanded clone, and some rows leave it out.

J gene: TRBJ2-3; V gene: TRBV19; clone size: once; D gene: -; CDR3 protein: CASSPVQGYTDTQYF; CDR3 DNA: TGTGCCAGTAGTCCAGTCCAGGGTTACACAGATACGCAGTATTTT
J gene: TRBJ2-2; V gene: TRBV5-1; clone size: -; D gene: TRBD2; CDR3 protein: CASSFGTSVTGELFF; CDR3 DNA: TGCGCCAGCAGCTTCGGGACTAGCGTCACCGGGGAGCTGTTTTTT
J gene: TRBJ2-1; V gene: TRBV7-9; clone size: -; D gene: TRBD2; CDR3 protein: CASSWGLAGNEQFF; CDR3 DNA: TGTGCCAGCAGCTGGGGACTAGCGGGGAATGAGCAGTTCTTC
J gene: TRBJ2-3; V gene: TRBV6-6; clone size: -; D gene: TRBD2; CDR3 protein: CASNQREWTDTQYF; CDR3 DNA: TGTGCCAGCAACCAGCGGGAGTGGACAGATACGCAGTATTTT
J gene: TRBJ2-1; V gene: TRBV19; clone size: -; D gene: TRBD2; CDR3 protein: CASSTGTSGNEQFF; CDR3 DNA: TGTGCCAGTAGTACCGGGACTAGCGGCAATGAGCAGTTCTTC
J gene: TRBJ2-2; V gene: TRBV11-3; clone size: -; D gene: -; CDR3 protein: CASSLSFLATNTGELFF; CDR3 DNA: TGTGCCAGCAGCCTTTCTTTTTTAGCGACGAACACCGGGGAGCTGTTTTTT
J gene: TRBJ2-2; V gene: TRBV27; clone size: -; D gene: TRBD1; CDR3 protein: CASSLMQGASGELFF; CDR3 DNA: TGTGCCAGCAGTTTAATGCAGGGGGCGTCCGGGGAGCTGTTTTTT
J gene: TRBJ2-3; V gene: TRBV19; clone size: -; D gene: TRBD2; CDR3 protein: CASSIASGATDTQYF; CDR3 DNA: TGTGCCAGTAGTATAGCTAGCGGGGCCACAGATACGCAGTATTTT
J gene: TRBJ2-7; V gene: TRBV5-1; clone size: -; D gene: -; CDR3 protein: CASSLADGPGHIYEQYF; CDR3 DNA: TGCGCCAGCAGCTTGGCCGATGGGCCGGGACACATCTACGAGCAGTACTTC
J gene: TRBJ1-5; V gene: TRBV5-1; clone size: -; D gene: TRBD1; CDR3 protein: CASSLYWTGKGRANQPQHF; CDR3 DNA: TGCGCCAGCAGCTTATACTGGACAGGGAAAGGCAGGGCCAATCAGCCCCAGCATTTT
J gene: TRBJ1-6; V gene: TRBV4-2; clone size: -; D gene: -; CDR3 protein: CASSQDREIGSPLHF; CDR3 DNA: TGTGCCAGCAGCCAAGACCGGGAAATTGGTTCACCCCTCCACTTT
J gene: TRBJ2-2; V gene: TRBV11-3; clone size: -; D gene: TRBD2; CDR3 protein: CASSARLAGGNTGELFF; CDR3 DNA: TGTGCCAGCAGCGCTCGACTAGCGGGGGGAAACACCGGGGAGCTGTTTTTT
J gene: TRBJ2-7; V gene: TRBV5-1; clone size: -; D gene: -; CDR3 protein: CASSLEPDRNYEQYF; CDR3 DNA: TGCGCCAGCAGCTTGGAACCCGACAGGAACTACGAGCAGTACTTC
J gene: TRBJ2-7; V gene: TRBV4-1; clone size: -; D gene: TRBD2; CDR3 protein: CASSPSGGVYEQYF; CDR3 DNA: TGCGCCAGCAGCCCTAGCGGGGGGGTATACGAGCAGTACTTC
J gene: TRBJ1-2; V gene: TRBV9; clone size: once; D gene: TRBD1; CDR3 protein: CASSARTGKGYGYTF; CDR3 DNA: TGTGCCAGCAGCGCAAGGACAGGGAAGGGCTATGGCTACACCTTC
J gene: TRBJ2-1; V gene: TRBV5-1; clone size: once; D gene: TRBD1; CDR3 protein: CASSLAPDRGEFF; CDR3 DNA: TGCGCCAGCAGCTTGGCCCCGGACAGGGGAGAGTTCTTC
J gene: TRBJ1-2; V gene: TRBV7-9; clone size: few; D gene: TRBD1; CDR3 protein: CASSSDTGQGANTF; CDR3 DNA: TGTGCCAGCAGCAGCGATACTGGACAGGGAGCTAACACCTTC